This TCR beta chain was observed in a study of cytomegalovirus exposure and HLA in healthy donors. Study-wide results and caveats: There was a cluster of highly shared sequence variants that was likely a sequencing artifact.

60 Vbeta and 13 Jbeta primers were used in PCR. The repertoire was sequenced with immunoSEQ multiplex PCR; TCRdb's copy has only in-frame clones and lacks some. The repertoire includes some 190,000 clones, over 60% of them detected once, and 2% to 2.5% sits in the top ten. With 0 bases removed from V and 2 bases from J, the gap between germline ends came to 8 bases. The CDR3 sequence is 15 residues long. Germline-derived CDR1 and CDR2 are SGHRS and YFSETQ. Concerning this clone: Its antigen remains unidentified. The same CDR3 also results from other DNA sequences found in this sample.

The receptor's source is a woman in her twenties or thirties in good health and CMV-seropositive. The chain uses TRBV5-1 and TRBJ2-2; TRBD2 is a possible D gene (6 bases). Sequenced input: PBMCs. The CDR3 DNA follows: TGCGCCAGCAGCTTGGTTAGCGGCAACACCGGGGAGCTGTTTTTT. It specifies CASSLVSGNTGELFF.